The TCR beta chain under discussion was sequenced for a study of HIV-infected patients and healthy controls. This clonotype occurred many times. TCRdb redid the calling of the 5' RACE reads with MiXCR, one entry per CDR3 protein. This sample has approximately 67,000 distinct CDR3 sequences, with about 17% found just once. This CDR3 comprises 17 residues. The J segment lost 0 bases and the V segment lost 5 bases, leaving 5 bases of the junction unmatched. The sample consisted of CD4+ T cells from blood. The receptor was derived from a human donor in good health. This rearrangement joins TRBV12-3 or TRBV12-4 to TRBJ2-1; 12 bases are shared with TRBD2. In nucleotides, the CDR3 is TGTGCCAGCAGTCCCGCTAGCGGGAGGGCCTCCTACAATGAGCAGTTCTTC. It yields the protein CASSPASGRASYNEQFF.